The next 16 T cell receptor beta chains were all read from a single sample in a study of shared clonotypes between healthy human individuals. The protocol was immunoSEQ multiplex PCR, while the TCRdb copy is restricted to in-frame clones and leaves out a portion. The table has millions of clones, just over 90% seen once. Naive CD8 cells, CD45RO-negative and positively selected for CCR7, excluded terminally differentiated effector memory CD45RA+ cells. Sequencing was carried out using naive CD8+ T cells from PBMCs. The receptors stem from a man aged 18 to 29 in good health. Some clones in this sample may be carry-over from other donors' samples.

The chain links TRBV25-1 to TRBJ2-3; a possible D gene is TRBD2 (5 bases). Trimming shortened V by 6 bases and J by 2 bases, and 6 bases separated the two germline ends. This CDR3 has 12 residues. Per germline, CDR1 MGHDK and CDR2 SYGVNS. The CDR3 DNA reads TGTGCCAGCAGGGACTTCACAGATACGCAGTATTTT. Amino acids: CASRDFTDTQYF.

Regarding this clone: The same CDR3 can be traced to other DNA sequences in this sample. The chain uses TRBV2 and TRBJ2-1, with 11 bases that match TRBD2. Trimming cost V 0 bases and J 3 bases; bases outside gene matches: 1. Germline CDR1 reads SNHLY; CDR2 reads FYNNEI. The CDR3 has 16 residues. The CDR3 loop reads CASSEAGLAVYNEQFF. CDR3 sequence (DNA): TGTGCCAGCAGTGAAGCGGGACTAGCGGTCTACAATGAGCAGTTCTTC. The whole variable domain, remainder taken from reference TRBV2 and TRBJ2-1, is EPEVTQTPSHQVTQMGQEVILRCVPISNHLYFYWYRQILGQKVEFLVSFYNNEISEKSEIFDDQFSVERPDGSNFTLKIRSTKLEDSAMYFCASSEAGLAVYNEQFFGPGTRLTVL.

The gene calls are TRBV7-9 and TRBJ1-2; the D is unclear. The CDR3 spans 15 residues. The germline V gene has CDR1 SEHNR and CDR2 FQNEAQ (reference sequence). V gave up 5 bases and J gave up 3 bases, with 16 bases separating them. DNA of the CDR3: TGTGCCAGCAGCGGGCTGGGAAGCGTCTACTATGGCTACACCTTC. This translates into CASSGLGSVYYGYTF.

The chain combines TRBV29-1 with TRBJ2-5; D ambiguous. The J call may be mistaken, given a closer DNA end match to TRBJ2-7. The CDR3 is 14 amino acids. Per germline, CDR1 SQVTM and CDR2 ANQGSEA. The CDR3 sequence is CSVPTQENSYEQYF. The CDR3 DNA sequence: TGCAGCGTCCCCACCCAGGAGAACTCCTACGAGCAGTACTTC.

This chain joins TRBV2 and TRBJ2-5, with D possibly being TRBD1 (5 bases). The CDR3 has 14 amino acids. V lost 2 bases and J 4 bases, leaving 11 bases between the germline ends. Germline V lookup: CDR1 SNHLY, CDR2 FYNNEI. The CDR3 here is CASSESRQIETQYF. The CDR3 DNA is TGTGCCAGCAGTGAAAGCCGACAGATAGAGACCCAGTACTTC.

This clone was counted a single time. The chain recombines TRBV5-1 with TRBJ2-5; unclear D gene. Germline CDR1 SGHRS, CDR2 YFSETQ. CDR3 size: 13 residues. Deletions cut 0 bases from V and 8 bases from J, with 11 bases between. The CDR3 nucleotides read TGCGCCAGCAGCTTGGATCAGTCCCGTACCCAGTACTTC. Its protein is CASSLDQSRTQYF.

This rearrangement joins TRBV30 to TRBJ2-7, with D hard to call. Germline CDR1 and CDR2: GTSNPN and SVGIG (reference sequence). The CDR3 consists of 13 residues. V lost 0 bases and J 6 bases, leaving 12 bases between the germline ends. CDR3 loop: CAWSVGRTGEQYF. The CDR3, as DNA: TGTGCCTGGAGTGTAGGCAGGACCGGCGAGCAGTACTTC.

CDR3 sequence reads: CASSLERNRNYGYTF. The CDR3 coding sequence is TGTGCCAGCAGCTTAGAAAGAAACAGGAACTATGGCTACACCTTC. This chain connects TRBV13 to TRBJ1-2; TRBD1 is a possible D gene (5 bases). V shed 1 base and J shed 2 bases, with 11 bases lying between them. Germline CDR1 PRHDT, CDR2 FYEKMQ (reference sequence). This CDR3 region has 15 residues.

CDR3 region: CASRDGQDGTEAFF. The CDR3 DNA sequence: TGTGCCAGCAGGGATGGACAGGACGGAACTGAAGCTTTCTTT. The gene calls are TRBV28 and TRBJ1-1; 7 bases are shared with TRBD1. CDR3 size: 14 residues. Per germline, CDR1 MDHEN and CDR2 SYDVKM. J gave up 5 bases and V 6 bases, and 9 bases lay outside the gene matches.

This clone occurred once. The chain employs TRBV7-8 and TRBJ2-7; tentatively, D is TRBD1 (6 bases). This CDR3 region has 13 residues. CDR1 is SGHVS, CDR2 FQNEAQ, per germline. The V end lost 5 bases, the J end lost 2 bases, and 10 bases lay between the germline ends. CDR3: CASSAGVTYEQYF. CDR3 coding DNA: TGTGCCAGCAGCGCAGGGGTAACCTACGAGCAGTACTTC. Variable domain in full (rest from reference TRBV7-8 and TRBJ2-7): GAGVSQSPRYKVAKRGQDVALRCDPISGHVSLFWYQQALGQGPEFLTYFQNEAQLDKSGLPSDRFFAERPEGSVSTLKIQRTQQEDSAVYLCASSAGVTYEQYFGPGTRLTVT.

The chain recombines TRBV21-1 with TRBJ1-2; the table gives TRBD1 as D, unverified against the DNA. TRBV21-1 is a pseudogene segment. The length of the CDR3 is 15 residues. CDR3 protein: CASSPRTEPFYGYTF. Here the CDR3 DNA reads TGTGCCAGCAGCCCCCGGACAGAACCCTTCTATGGCTACACCTTC.

V and J are TRBV7-3 and TRBJ2-3, with TRBD1 matching 8 bases. This CDR3 has 15 amino acids. J lost 4 bases, V lost 5 bases, and 8 bases had no gene match. The germline V gene encodes CDR1 SGHTA and CDR2 FQGTGA. The CDR3 spells CASSPRQGLADTQYF. DNA of the CDR3: TGTGCCAGCAGCCCCAGACAGGGGTTGGCAGATACGCAGTATTTT.

The chain joins TRBV27 to TRBJ1-1; no definite D call. The CDR3 contains 15 residues. Germline V gene data show CDR1 as MNHEY and CDR2 as SMNVEV (reference sequence). V was cut by 0 bases and J by 1 base, with 9 bases left in between. The CDR3 reads CASSLSLAQNTEAFF. The DNA of the CDR3 is TGTGCCAGCAGTTTATCACTTGCCCAGAACACTGAAGCTTTCTTT.

In the case of this clone: The sample has other DNA sequences that encode this CDR3 too. The chain recombines TRBV9 with TRBJ2-1; D is undetermined. The CDR3 totals 11 residues. V was clipped by 3 bases and J by 7 bases, with 5 bases between them. Germline CDR1 SGDLS, CDR2 YYNGEE. The CDR3 loop reads CASSAGNEQFF. The CDR3 DNA reads TGTGCCAGCAGCGCCGGGAATGAGCAGTTCTTC.

V and J are TRBV6-1 and TRBJ2-3, with D perhaps matching TRBD2 (7 bases). The CDR3 has 19 amino acids. V gave up 7 bases and J gave up 1 base, with 27 bases separating them. Germline V gene lookup returns CDR1 MNHNS and CDR2 SASEGT. The DNA for the CDR3 is TGTGCCAGCATCGAAGCGGGGCAGGGGTTTAGTGGGCGCACAGATACGCAGTATTTT. This sequence encodes CASIEAGQGFSGRTDTQYF.

The rearrangement joins TRBV7-8 to TRBJ2-3; 7 positions agree with TRBD2. Germline V gene sequence: CDR1 SGHVS, CDR2 FQNEAQ. The CDR3 covers 16 residues. J lost 2 bases, V lost 2 bases, and 7 bases had no gene match. The CDR3 spells CASSLLLAEYTDTQYF. Written as DNA, the CDR3 is TGTGCCAGCAGCTTACTTCTAGCGGAGTACACAGATACGCAGTATTTT. Together with reference TRBV7-8 and TRBJ2-3, the CDR3 gives the full variable domain: GAGVSQSPRYKVAKRGQDVALRCDPISGHVSLFWYQQALGQGPEFLTYFQNEAQLDKSGLPSDRFFAERPEGSVSTLKIQRTQQEDSAVYLCASSLLLAEYTDTQYFGPGTRLTVL.